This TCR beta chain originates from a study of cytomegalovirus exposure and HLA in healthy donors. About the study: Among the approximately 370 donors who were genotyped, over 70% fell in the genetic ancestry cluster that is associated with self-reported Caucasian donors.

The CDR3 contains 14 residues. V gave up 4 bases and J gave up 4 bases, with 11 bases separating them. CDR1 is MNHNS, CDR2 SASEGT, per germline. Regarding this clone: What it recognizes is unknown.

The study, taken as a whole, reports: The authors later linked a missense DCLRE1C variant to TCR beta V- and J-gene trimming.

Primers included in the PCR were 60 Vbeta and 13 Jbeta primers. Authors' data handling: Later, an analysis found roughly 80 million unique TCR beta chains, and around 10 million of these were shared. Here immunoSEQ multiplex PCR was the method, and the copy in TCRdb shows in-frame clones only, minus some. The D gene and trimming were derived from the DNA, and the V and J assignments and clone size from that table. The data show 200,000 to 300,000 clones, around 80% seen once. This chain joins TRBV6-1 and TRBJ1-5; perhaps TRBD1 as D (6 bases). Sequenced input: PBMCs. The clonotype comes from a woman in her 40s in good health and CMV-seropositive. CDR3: CASSGDTSNQPQHF. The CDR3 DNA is TGTGCCAGCAGTGGGGACACATCGAATCAGCCCCAGCATTTT.